The clone carrying this TCR beta chain occurred many times. Antigen: not known. CDR3 regions were amplified by Arm-PCR using iRepertoire HTBI primers to build TCR beta libraries. Source study methods: Across all samples, 62 TRBV segments and more than 11 TRBJ segments were identified. TCRdb re-derived calls from the multiplex PCR reads in MiXCR, one entry per CDR3 protein. The V and J calls were determined by TCRdb, not by the authors. The table lists fewer than 450,000 distinct CDR3 sequences, around 20% of them singletons. The data were taken from a study of regulatory T cells in long-lasting Graves disease. About the research overall: Persistent Graves' disease required over 5 years of antithyroid drugs and positive TSH receptor antibodies. Study conclusions and caveats: TCR diversity was lower in persistent than newly diagnosed Graves' disease.

Trimming cost V 2 bases and J 7 bases; bases outside gene matches: 6. There are 14 residues in the CDR3. Per germline, CDR1 SGHVS and CDR2 FQNEAQ. The time point was: persistent/refractory GD, antithyroid drugs over 5 years with positive TRAb. PBMCs provided the RNA from which the TCR library was made. This clonotype originated in a female donor with Graves disease. The sequences come from peripheral blood mononuclear cells (PBMCs), collected when the disease was refractory, from a patient treated with antithyroid drugs. The chain carries TRBV7-8 and TRBJ2-7; 9 positions match TRBD2. This CDR3 reads CASSLSVAGGEQYF. For the CDR3, the DNA is TGTGCCAGCAGCTTAAGCGTTGCGGGAGGGGAGCAGTACTTC.